The rows below give T cell receptor beta chains drawn from one sample of a study of metastatic and nonmetastatic thyroid tumors. From the PCR reads, TCRdb re-called clones with MiXCR. The sample yields fewer than 40,000 clones, over 15% seen once. Sequencing was carried out using blood. The receptors stem from a female donor with papillary thyroid cancer or a benign thyroid nodule (not recorded which). Some clones in this sample may be carry-over from other donors' samples. CDR3s include the opening cysteine and the closing phenylalanine or tryptophan. The order of the fields is J gene, clone size, V gene, D gene, CDR3 DNA, CDR3 protein. The D gene is left open where the match is weak. Clone size is not always given. Where it is, it says once, few, many or a class for expanded clones.

J gene: TRBJ2-7; clone size: many; V gene: TRBV19; D gene: TRBD2; CDR3 DNA: TGTGCCAGTAGTCCCGGACTAGCGGGCCACGAGCAGTACTTC; CDR3 protein: CASSPGLAGHEQYF
J gene: TRBJ2-1; clone size: many; V gene: TRBV6-4; D gene: .; CDR3 DNA: TGTGCCAGCAGTCCAGGGCAGGGGTCGTACAATGAGCAGTTCTTC; CDR3 protein: CASSPGQGSYNEQFF
J gene: TRBJ1-3; clone size: many; V gene: TRBV12-3/TRBV12-4; D gene: .; CDR3 DNA: TGTGCCAGCAGTTTAGGAGGAAACTCTGGAAACACCATATATTTT; CDR3 protein: CASSLGGNSGNTIYF
J gene: TRBJ1-2; clone size: many; V gene: TRBV20-1; D gene: TRBD1; CDR3 DNA: TGCAGTGCTAGAGTGTATGGACAGGAGAACTATGGCTACACCTTC; CDR3 protein: CSARVYGQENYGYTF
J gene: TRBJ1-5; clone size: .; V gene: TRBV30; D gene: .; CDR3 DNA: TGTGCCTGGAGCCACGGGGCAGGGAGGGGTAGCAATCAGCCCCAGCATTTT; CDR3 protein: CAWSHGAGRGSNQPQHF
J gene: TRBJ2-2; clone size: many; V gene: TRBV6-5; D gene: .; CDR3 DNA: TGTGCCAGCAGTTACGGGGTAACCGGGGAGCTGTTTTTT; CDR3 protein: CASSYGVTGELFF
J gene: TRBJ2-7; clone size: few; V gene: TRBV27; D gene: .; CDR3 DNA: TGTGTCACTCGCCCGGGTAGCTCCTACGAGCAGTACTTC; CDR3 protein: CVTRPGSSYEQYF
J gene: TRBJ2-7; clone size: many; V gene: TRBV11-2; D gene: .; CDR3 DNA: TGTGCCAGCAGCCTTAGCGGTATATACGAGCAGTACTTC; CDR3 protein: CASSLSGIYEQYF
J gene: TRBJ2-7; clone size: many; V gene: TRBV12-3/TRBV12-4; D gene: .; CDR3 DNA: TGTGCCAGCAGGCCAGGGGAACGGTACGAGCAGTACTTC; CDR3 protein: CASRPGERYEQYF
J gene: TRBJ2-7; clone size: many; V gene: TRBV11-2; D gene: .; CDR3 DNA: TGTGCCAGCAGCTTAGATCGGTCCTACGAGCAGTACTTC; CDR3 protein: CASSLDRSYEQYF
J gene: TRBJ2-3; clone size: many; V gene: TRBV5-5; D gene: .; CDR3 DNA: TGTGCCAGCAGCCGAGAGCCAGGGACACGGGATACGCAGTATTTT; CDR3 protein: CASSREPGTRDTQYF
J gene: TRBJ2-2; clone size: many; V gene: TRBV6-4; D gene: .; CDR3 DNA: TGTGCCAGCAGTGACTCCCTTAGCACATGGAACACCGGGGAGCTGTTTTTT; CDR3 protein: CASSDSLSTWNTGELFF
J gene: TRBJ1-2; clone size: many; V gene: TRBV2; D gene: .; CDR3 DNA: TGTGCCAGCAGTGAAACCTTGACCACTGCTGGCTACACCTTC; CDR3 protein: CASSETLTTAGYTF
J gene: TRBJ1-5; clone size: many; V gene: TRBV10-3; D gene: TRBD1; CDR3 DNA: TGTGCCATAAGTCGGACAGGGGACAATCAGCCCCAGCATTTT; CDR3 protein: CAISRTGDNQPQHF